This T cell receptor (beta chain) was retrieved from a study of T cell repertoires in cytomegalovirus infection. This clonotype was seen a few times. Antigen specificity is unknown. In TCRdb, the reads were re-called with MiXCR into one record per CDR3 protein. The sample consists of approximately 910,000 distinct CDR3 sequences, 30% to 40% of them appearing once. The germline V and J ends were trimmed by 0 bases and 13 bases, with 19 bases remaining between them. Germline CDR1 is MNHNY and CDR2 is SVGAGI (reference sequence). The CDR3 length is 15 residues. This material consisted of cultured CD8+ T cells from PBMCs, taken from culture after CMV antigen stimulation. The chain links TRBV6-6 to TRBJ2-1; D tentatively fits TRBD1 or TRBD2 (6 bases each). This receptor was obtained from a human donor in good health (CMV status not recorded). Some clones in this sample may be carry-over from other donors' samples. CDR3 DNA: TGTGCCAGCAGTTACTCGATGGAGGGGGTTGGAGAACAGTTCTTC. Protein product: CASSYSMEGVGEQFF.